This T cell receptor (beta chain) was captured in a study of blood T cell repertoires in COVID-19. The CDR3 consists of 11 residues. The germline V gene has CDR1 SGHAT and CDR2 FQNNGV. The ends were cut back, 5 bases at V and 7 bases at J, with 9 bases in the middle. Only in-frame clones appear in the TCRdb table, and some are missing; sequencing was by immunoSEQ multiplex PCR. The sample carries about 180,000 clones, approximately 88% recorded once. The sequence derives from a woman aged 18-35 years who had recovered from COVID-19. Source material: PBMCs or T cells enriched from blood (not recorded which). The rearrangement uses TRBV11-2 and TRBJ2-7, with D uncertain. The CDR3 spells CASSRTVEQYF. CDR3 sequence (DNA): TGTGCCAGCAGCCGCACTGTGGAGCAGTACTTC.